A selection of T cell receptor beta chains follows, all from one sample in a study of shared clonotypes between healthy human individuals. Assay used: immunoSEQ multiplex PCR; TCRdb lists only in-frame clones, some missing. The sample shows approximately 2,300,000 clones, under 95% of them seen only once. Specimen: naive CD4+ T cells from PBMCs. The receptors stem from a man aged 18 to 29 in good health. Some clones in this sample may be carry-over from other donors' samples. Each CDR3 is given with its conserved first and last residue.

j_call: TRBJ2-2
v_call: TRBV28
cdr3_aa: CASSFPQGAGFPGELFF

j_call: TRBJ1-1
v_call: TRBV7-8
cdr3_aa: CASSLEWSAEAFF

j_call: TRBJ1-4
v_call: TRBV28
cdr3_aa: CASSTGGAGTREKLFF

j_call: TRBJ1-4
v_call: TRBV5-1
cdr3_aa: CASSFNSPEKLFF

j_call: TRBJ2-5
v_call: TRBV28
cdr3_aa: CASSPGQASGEETQYF

j_call: TRBJ2-7
v_call: TRBV28
cdr3_aa: CASSFGGSYEQYF

j_call: TRBJ2-2
v_call: TRBV5-8
cdr3_aa: CASSLGQATNTGELFF

j_call: TRBJ1-4
v_call: TRBV4-3
cdr3_aa: CASSLDRGRVNEKLFF

j_call: TRBJ1-4
v_call: TRBV18
cdr3_aa: CASSPFSPQTNEKLFF

j_call: TRBJ1-2
v_call: TRBV7-8
cdr3_aa: CASSLAGRSNYGYTF

j_call: TRBJ1-1
v_call: TRBV5-4
cdr3_aa: CASSPKTGVGTEAFF

j_call: TRBJ2-3
v_call: TRBV7-8
cdr3_aa: CASSLAEGTDTQYF

j_call: TRBJ2-3
v_call: TRBV5-4
cdr3_aa: CASSPGGGPDTQYF

j_call: TRBJ1-2
v_call: TRBV7-9
cdr3_aa: CASSLDRGGFYGYTF

j_call: TRBJ2-3
v_call: TRBV4-2
cdr3_aa: CASTTLAGAADTQYF

j_call: TRBJ1-1
v_call: TRBV18
cdr3_aa: CASSKQGVHTEAFF

j_call: TRBJ2-1
v_call: TRBV4-3
cdr3_aa: CASSQDLAATQFF

j_call: TRBJ2-5
v_call: TRBV4-2
cdr3_aa: CASSQGLAGGETQYF

j_call: TRBJ2-7
v_call: TRBV29-1
cdr3_aa: CSVGQGGYEQYF

j_call: TRBJ2-1
v_call: TRBV2
cdr3_aa: CASRFGAGDYNEQFF

j_call: TRBJ2-5
v_call: TRBV5-1
cdr3_aa: CASSPGLAGSQETQYF

j_call: TRBJ1-5
v_call: TRBV5-8
cdr3_aa: CASSLWISRDYSNQPQHF

j_call: TRBJ2-5
v_call: TRBV4-1
cdr3_aa: CASSQETQETQYF

j_call: TRBJ1-4
v_call: TRBV6-5
cdr3_aa: CASSYYGGSTNEKLFF

j_call: TRBJ2-3
v_call: TRBV20-1
cdr3_aa: CSAMGSDTQYF

j_call: TRBJ2-7
v_call: TRBV7-6
cdr3_aa: CASSPRQGSTYEQYF

j_call: TRBJ2-5
v_call: TRBV15
cdr3_aa: CATSRGSGNGETQYF

j_call: TRBJ2-1
v_call: TRBV13
cdr3_aa: CASSLGRLAGSAEQFF

j_call: TRBJ1-2
v_call: TRBV28
cdr3_aa: CASSSLLQGPTLNYGYTF

j_call: TRBJ2-7
v_call: TRBV27
cdr3_aa: CASSLGRDRGLYEQYF

j_call: TRBJ2-5
v_call: TRBV5-1
cdr3_aa: CASSQTSGRAGQETQYF

j_call: TRBJ2-2
v_call: TRBV28
cdr3_aa: CASGPRDRKTGELFF

j_call: TRBJ1-1
v_call: TRBV11-1
cdr3_aa: CASSEGLNTEAFF

j_call: TRBJ2-7
v_call: TRBV7-2
cdr3_aa: CASSLSAGTGNYEQYF

j_call: TRBJ2-7
v_call: TRBV27
cdr3_aa: CASRSRTYSYEQYF

j_call: TRBJ2-1
v_call: TRBV4-2
cdr3_aa: CASSQDTGEQFF

j_call: TRBJ1-2
v_call: TRBV10-3
cdr3_aa: CAISGLTASYGYTF

j_call: TRBJ1-4
v_call: TRBV19
cdr3_aa: CASSRRGTNEKLFF

j_call: TRBJ2-7
v_call: TRBV2
cdr3_aa: CATRGSGRGYEQYF

j_call: TRBJ2-7
v_call: TRBV2
cdr3_aa: CASRLDGEQYF

j_call: TRBJ2-4
v_call: TRBV27
cdr3_aa: CASSTKPGWQNIQYF

j_call: TRBJ2-7
v_call: TRBV27
cdr3_aa: CASSTRQGAGEQYF

j_call: TRBJ2-1
v_call: TRBV6-1
cdr3_aa: CASSEAPLAGRDEQFF

j_call: TRBJ2-5
v_call: TRBV6-5
cdr3_aa: CASSYAGLRQETQYF

j_call: TRBJ1-1
v_call: TRBV2
cdr3_aa: CASSAGKFRTNTEAFF